The 27 T cell receptor beta chains reported below all come from one sample, sequenced in a study of identical twins. TCRdb re-derived calls from the 5' RACE reads in MiXCR, one entry per CDR3 protein. Of hundreds of thousands of distinct CDR3 sequences in the sample, around 6% are singletons; the top ten hold approximately 1.6%. The sequencing sample was made of naive T cells sorted from blood. These receptors were obtained from a man aged 18-30 years in good health.

There are a few counts of this clonotype. The V and J genes are TRBV18 and TRBJ2-4; D not resolved. Germline assignment: CDR1 KGHSH and CDR2 LQKENI. CDR3 length: 12 amino acids. Between the trimmed V and J ends, which lost 6 bases and 10 bases, there was a span of 13 bases. The chain's CDR3 is CASSESLEIQYF. Written as DNA, the CDR3 is TGTGCCAGCTCCGAATCCCTTGAGATTCAGTACTTC. Combining the CDR3 with reference TRBV18 and TRBJ2-4 gives the whole variable domain NAGVMQNPRHLVRRRGQEARLRCSPMKGHSHVYWYRQLPEEGLKFMVYLQKENIIDESGMPKERFSAEFPKEGPSILRIQQVVRGDSAAYFCASSESLEIQYFGAGTRLSVL.

The chain joins TRBV7-2 to TRBJ1-1; D may be TRBD1 (5 bases). The CDR3 runs 15 residues. The germline V gene encodes CDR1 SGHTA and CDR2 FQGNSA. V gave up 4 bases and J gave up 1 base, with 13 bases separating them. The DNA for the CDR3 is TGTGCCAGCAGCTCCAGGGCTTCGTGGAACACTGAAGCTTTCTTT. It specifies CASSSRASWNTEAFF.

This clonotype appeared many times. The gene calls are TRBV9 and TRBJ2-1, with TRBD2 identical over 7 bases. Per germline, CDR1 SGDLS and CDR2 YYNGEE. V dropped 2 bases and J dropped 4; count of bases not matched to a gene: 15. The CDR3 has 18 residues. The CDR3 DNA reads TGTGCCAGCAGCGTGGGACTATGGTCATTAACTTTATACAATGAGCAGTTCTTC. Translation gives CASSVGLWSLTLYNEQFF.

This clonotype turned up a few times. This rearrangement joins TRBV4-1 to TRBJ2-5, with D possibly being TRBD1 (6 bases). Germline lookup yields CDR1 MGHRA and CDR2 YSYEKL. The CDR3 is made up of 15 amino acids. V shed 1 base and J shed 2 bases, with 11 bases lying between them. The DNA of the CDR3 is TGCGCCAGCAGCCAAGCACAGGGCCCGCAAGAGACCCAGTACTTC. Translated: CASSQAQGPQETQYF.

This chain connects TRBV28 to TRBJ2-3; 10 bases map to TRBD2. The CDR3 has 17 amino acids. The ends lost 1 base at V and 4 bases at J; junction bases unmatched: 8. Germline V CDR1 and CDR2: MDHEN, SYDVKM. The CDR3 sequence: CASSLYTSGVAPDTQYF. CDR3 DNA: TGTGCCAGCAGTTTATATACTAGCGGGGTAGCCCCAGATACGCAGTATTTT.

This clonotype came up many times. The chain recombines TRBV5-6 with TRBJ2-5, with D possibly matching TRBD1 (6 bases). The CDR3 length is 14 residues. Germline CDR1 SGHDT, CDR2 YYEEEE. V lost 4 bases and J 2 bases, leaving 12 bases between the germline ends. CDR3 nucleotide sequence: TGTGCCAGCAGCCTAAGGACAGCACAAGAGACCCAGTACTTC. It is translated as CASSLRTAQETQYF.

In this sample, this clonotype turned up many times. The CDR3 DNA sequence: TGTGCCACCAGTAGCGGATTCACGGATACGCAGTATTTT. Translation gives CATSSGFTDTQYF. The chain links TRBV24-1 to TRBJ2-3, with D perhaps TRBD2 (5 bases). Germline V CDR1 and CDR2: KGHDR, SFDVKD. Trimming took off 6 bases at V and 6 bases at J, with 12 bases between the two ends. The CDR3 covers 13 residues.

This chain uses TRBV7-6 with TRBJ2-3, with 12 bases lining up with TRBD2. This CDR3 contains 16 residues. V trimming: 5 bases; J trimming: 5 bases; junction bases outside the gene matches: 8. Germline assignment: CDR1 SGHVS and CDR2 FNYEAQ. The CDR3 nucleotides read TGTGCCAGCAGCCCCAAACTAGCGGGAGGAGGAGATACGCAGTATTTT. It encodes CASSPKLAGGGDTQYF.

This clonotype came up a few times. This chain connects TRBV15 to TRBJ1-2; D unclear. Deletions cut 1 base from V and 7 bases from J, with 10 bases between. The CDR3 consists of 13 residues. Germline CDR1 is LNHNV and CDR2 is YYDKDF (reference sequence). The CDR3 is CATSRVSLGGYTF. The CDR3 DNA follows: TGTGCCACCAGCAGAGTTTCGTTAGGTGGCTACACCTTC.

This clonotype occurred many times. The chain recombines TRBV20-1 with TRBJ2-1; 7 bases fit TRBD2. The CDR3 totals 16 residues. Losses at the gene ends were 5 bases for V and 0 bases for J; bases not matched to a gene: 10. In germline, CDR1 is DFQATT, CDR2 SNEGSKA (reference sequence). The CDR3: CSAAGEGRGSYNEQFF. In DNA form, the CDR3 reads TGCAGTGCTGCCGGGGAGGGCCGTGGCTCCTACAATGAGCAGTTCTTC.

This clonotype was counted ten times or more. The rearrangement joins TRBV29-1 to TRBJ2-1; 8 nucleotides match TRBD2. This CDR3 region has 11 residues. Unmatched junction bases numbered 1, after V lost 6 bases and J lost 6 bases. The germline V gene has CDR1 SQVTM and CDR2 ANQGSEA. Written as DNA, the CDR3 is TGCAGCGTGCGGGAGGTCAATGAGCAGTTCTTC. It encodes CSVREVNEQFF.

The rearrangement uses TRBV12-3 or TRBV12-4 and TRBJ1-5, with D possibly being TRBD1 (5 bases). The CDR3 has 16 amino acids. V lost 9 bases to trimming and J lost 0 bases, with 18 bases between them. CDR3 region: CASSRWDPYSNQPQHF. Here the CDR3 DNA reads TGTGCCAGTTCCCGGTGGGACCCTTATAGCAATCAGCCCCAGCATTTT.

The gene calls are TRBV12-3 or TRBV12-4 and TRBJ2-7, with D tentatively TRBD2 (6 bases). V shed 3 bases and J shed 2 bases, with 11 bases lying between them. The CDR3 consists of 14 residues. The chain's CDR3 is CASSFEEGAYEQYF. As DNA, the CDR3 is TGTGCCAGCAGTTTCGAGGAGGGAGCCTACGAGCAGTACTTC.

The chain has TRBV29-1 and TRBJ2-6; 7 bases line up with TRBD1. The germline CDR1 and CDR2 sequences are SQVTM and ANQGSEA. V lost 6 bases to trimming and J lost 0 bases; unmatched junction nucleotides: 14. This CDR3 has 18 amino acids. CDR3 DNA: TGCAGCGTAGAGGGGACAGCGACAACATACTCTGGGGCCAACGTCCTGACTTTC. It encodes CSVEGTATTYSGANVLTF. Based on the CDR3 plus reference TRBV29-1 and TRBJ2-6, the full variable domain is SAVISQKPSRDICQRGTSLTIQCQVDSQVTMMFWYRQQPGQSLTLIATANQGSEATYESGFVIDKFPISRPNLTFSTLTVSNMSPEDSSIYLCSVEGTATTYSGANVLTFGAGSRLTVL.

J is TRBJ2-5 and V is TRBV7-9; 8 bases align to TRBD1. Germline CDR1 and CDR2: SEHNR and FQNEAQ (reference sequence). CDR3 length: 14 residues. V shed 3 bases and J 4 bases; nucleotides not matched to a gene: 4. CDR3 bases: TGTGCCAGCAGCTTGGGACAGGCGGCAGAGACCCAGTACTTC. This translates into CASSLGQAAETQYF. Supplemented by reference TRBV7-9 and TRBJ2-5, the full variable domain reads DTGVSQNPRHKITKRGQNVTFRCDPISEHNRLYWYRQTLGQGPEFLTYFQNEAQLEKSRLLSDRFSAERPKGSFSTLEIQRTEQGDSAMYLCASSLGQAAETQYFGPGTRLLVL.

This clonotype was seen only a few times. The V call is TRBV5-1, the J call TRBJ2-7; maybe TRBD2 (6 bases). Germline V CDR1 and CDR2: SGHRS, YFSETQ. Trimming took 5 bases from V and 3 from J, leaving 18 bases between them. There are 15 residues in the CDR3. The CDR3 region has the DNA TGCGCCAGCAGGGAGGGACGGCGTCTGGACTACGAGCAGTACTTC. Its translation: CASREGRRLDYEQYF.

The sample holds a few counts of this clonotype. V gene TRBV28 combines with J gene TRBJ2-7; 8 bases map to TRBD2. Germline assignment: CDR1 MDHEN and CDR2 SYDVKM. V lost 10 bases, J lost 0 bases, and 11 bases stayed unmatched. The CDR3 is made up of 15 amino acids. DNA of the CDR3: TGTGCCACCTCGGAGGTAGCGGGGAACTCCTACGAGCAGTACTTC. The encoded protein is CATSEVAGNSYEQYF.

This clonotype was counted a few times. J is TRBJ2-5 and V is TRBV11-3, with D perhaps matching TRBD1 (6 bases). In germline, CDR1 is SGHNT, CDR2 YENEEA. V lost 0 bases and J lost 1, with 12 bases in between. This CDR3 has 16 residues. Here the CDR3 DNA reads TGTGCCAGCAGCTTAGATCTGGCAGGGGTCCAAGAGACCCAGTACTTC. Protein product: CASSLDLAGVQETQYF.

This clonotype was recorded at least ten times. The V gene is TRBV20-1, the J gene TRBJ2-1; 12 positions agree with TRBD2. The CDR3 length is 16 residues. V trimming: 3 bases; J trimming: 7 bases; junction bases outside the gene matches: 10. Looked up from germline, CDR1 is DFQATT and CDR2 is SNEGSKA (reference sequence). The CDR3 DNA sequence: TGCAGTGCTAGTTATCCTAGCGGGAGGGCCAGAAATGAGCAGTTCTTC. Its translation: CSASYPSGRARNEQFF.

This clonotype was seen many times. The chain links TRBV12-3 or TRBV12-4 to TRBJ2-7; tentatively, D is TRBD1 or TRBD2 (5 bases each). Trimming shortened V by 6 bases and J by 0 bases, and 12 bases separated the two germline ends. The CDR3 covers 14 residues. CDR3 protein: CASRSGTSSYEQYF. CDR3 sequence (DNA): TGTGCCAGCAGGTCCGGGACCAGCTCCTACGAGCAGTACTTC.

This clonotype was recorded at least ten times. The V call is TRBV10-3, the J call TRBJ2-1; D might be TRBD1 (5 bases). CDR3 size: 19 residues. V shed 4 bases and J shed 0 bases, with 22 bases lying between them. Per germline, CDR1 ENHRY and CDR2 SYGVKD. The CDR3 DNA reads as TGTGCCATCAGTGCGACAGCTGGCAGAACAGGCAGCTCCTACAATGAGCAGTTCTTC. As protein: CAISATAGRTGSSYNEQFF.

This clonotype showed up just a few times. The chain carries TRBV24-1 and TRBJ2-1; D gene uncertain. CDR1 and CDR2 (germline): KGHDR, SFDVKD. V was pared by 4 bases and J by 8 bases, with 17 bases between. The CDR3 totals 15 residues. The CDR3: CATSEHASGMDEQFF. CDR3 sequence (DNA): TGTGCCACCAGTGAACATGCCTCCGGAATGGATGAGCAGTTCTTC.

This clonotype was counted ten times or more. V is TRBV20-1 and J is TRBJ1-5, with 8 bases lining up with TRBD1. J gave up 4 bases and V 3 bases, and 8 bases lay outside the gene matches. The CDR3 is made up of 15 amino acids. Germline V gene lookup returns CDR1 DFQATT and CDR2 SNEGSKA (reference sequence). CDR3 sequence (DNA): TGCAGTGCTAGGTATGGACAGGGACCAAATCAGCCCCAGCATTTT. The encoded protein is CSARYGQGPNQPQHF.

This chain links TRBV7-9 with TRBJ2-1, with TRBD2 matching 9 bases. Germline V gene lookup returns CDR1 SEHNR and CDR2 FQNEAQ (reference sequence). The CDR3 has 15 residues. V gave up 4 bases and J gave up 4 bases; unmatched junction bases: 5. This CDR3 is CASSYSGSWYNEQFF. The CDR3 DNA follows: TGTGCCAGCAGCTATAGCGGGAGTTGGTACAATGAGCAGTTCTTC.

This clonotype was seen only a few times. CDR3 sequence: CASRTGPSHEQYF. For the CDR3, the DNA is TGTGCCAGCAGAACAGGTCCTTCCCACGAGCAGTACTTC. The chain links TRBV3-1 to TRBJ2-7, with D perhaps TRBD1 (5 bases). This CDR3 has 13 residues. V was trimmed by 6 bases and J by 5 bases, leaving 14 bases between them. From germline, CDR1 is LGHDT and CDR2 YNNKEL (reference sequence).

This clonotype was found many times. V usage is TRBV6-1 and J usage is TRBJ2-7; possible D gene TRBD1, 5 bases. CDR1 is MNHNS and CDR2 is SASEGT in the germline V gene. V lost 6 bases and J lost 0, with 15 bases in between. This CDR3 contains 15 residues. The CDR3 reads CASSETGLSSYEQYV. In DNA, the CDR3 is TGTGCCAGCAGCGAAACAGGCTTAAGCTCCTACGAGCAGTACGTC.

This clonotype was observed at least ten times. The J gene is TRBJ2-7, the V gene TRBV29-1, with 8 bases fitting TRBD1. J lost 3 bases, V lost 3 bases, and 4 bases had no gene match. Per the germline V gene, CDR1 is SQVTM and CDR2 is ANQGSEA. The CDR3 has 13 residues. The CDR3 DNA reads as TGCAGCGTTGACCCAGGGGGCGGCTACGAGCAGTACTTC. Translating gives CSVDPGGGYEQYF.